Below are 19 T cell receptor beta chains sequenced from a single sample in a study of OX40 agonist ivuxolimab in advanced cancers. Profiled with immunoSEQ multiplex PCR; TCRdb holds only in-frame clones, not every one. The table lists around 50,000 clones, approximately 91% of them singletons. Sequences were derived from CD4+ or CD8+ T cells sorted from blood, sampled in a trial of the OX40 agonist ivuxolimab. These receptors all stem from an adult with an advanced solid tumor such as melanoma, head and neck, liver or kidney cancer.

The table lists this clone with a few counts. The chain is built from TRBV5-8 and TRBJ2-1, with D possibly being TRBD1 (5 bases). Germline loops: CDR1 SGHTS, CDR2 YDEGEE. The CDR3 covers 19 residues. The V gene lost 2 bases and the J gene lost 6 bases, with 27 bases spanning the gap. The CDR3 DNA is TGTGCCAGCAGCTTATACCGACAATTAGACAGTTCCCAAGGCAATGAGCAGTTCTTC. It encodes CASSLYRQLDSSQGNEQFF.

The chain combines TRBV7-9 with TRBJ1-5, with 8 bases that match TRBD1. Germline CDR1 is SEHNR and CDR2 is FQNEAQ (reference sequence). The V and J ends lost 5 bases and 0 bases, in that order; junction bases with no gene match: 3. The CDR3 loop spans 15 amino acids. The CDR3 loop is CASSRTGLSNQPQHF. The DNA for the CDR3 is TGTGCCAGCAGCAGGACAGGGCTTAGCAATCAGCCCCAGCATTTT.

The chain is built from TRBV15 and TRBJ1-1; no definite D call. Germline V gives CDR1 LNHNV, CDR2 YYDKDF (reference sequence). The CDR3 runs 17 residues. V gave up 1 base and J gave up 8 bases, with 23 bases separating them. CDR3 nucleotide sequence: TGTGCCACCAGCAGAGTCATGGGGTCTTCCCATAAGACAGAAGCTTTCTTT. It yields the protein CATSRVMGSSHKTEAFF. Complete variable domain (other parts from reference TRBV15 and TRBJ1-1): DAMVIQNPRYQVTQFGKPVTLSCSQTLNHNVMYWYQQKSSQAPKLLFHYYDKDFNNEADTPDNFQSRRPNTSFCFLDIRSPGLGDTAMYLCATSRVMGSSHKTEAFFGQGTRLTVV.

The chain uses TRBV18 and TRBJ2-7; D is unclear. V shed 2 bases and J shed 4 bases, with 12 bases lying between them. The germline V gene has CDR1 KGHSH and CDR2 LQKENI. There are 14 residues in the CDR3. The CDR3 sequence: CASSPSITTYEQYF. CDR3 bases: TGTGCCAGCTCACCAAGCATAACTACGTACGAGCAGTACTTC.

V usage is TRBV10-3 and J usage is TRBJ1-5; D gene ambiguous. V lost 7 bases and J lost 6, with 13 bases in between. CDR3 size: 13 residues. Looked up from germline, CDR1 is ENHRY and CDR2 is SYGVKD. This CDR3 is CAITELIGQPQHF. As DNA, the CDR3 is TGTGCCATCACTGAACTTATCGGTCAGCCCCAGCATTTT.

In this sample, this clone turned up once. The chain uses TRBV18 and TRBJ2-4; D possibly uses TRBD1 or TRBD2 (5 bases each). Trimming took 5 bases from V and 0 from J, leaving 17 bases between them. Germline CDR1 and CDR2: KGHSH and LQKENI. The CDR3 sequence is 17 residues long. CDR3 nucleotides: TGTGCCAGCTCAGAAACGGGACGGACGGTAGCCAAAAACATTCAGTACTTC. It is translated as CASSETGRTVAKNIQYF.

This clone was observed a handful of times. The CDR3 is CASTRQLLTYNEQFF. As DNA, the CDR3 is TGTGCCAGCACTCGACAGCTACTGACCTACAATGAGCAGTTCTTC. The V call is TRBV2, the J call TRBJ2-1; a possible D gene is TRBD1 (5 bases). Deletions cut 7 bases from V and 2 bases from J, with 15 bases between. The germline CDR1 and CDR2 sequences are SNHLY and FYNNEI. The CDR3 has 15 amino acids. Full variable domain (outside the CDR3, taken from reference TRBV2 and TRBJ2-1): EPEVTQTPSHQVTQMGQEVILRCVPISNHLYFYWYRQILGQKVEFLVSFYNNEISEKSEIFDDQFSVERPDGSNFTLKIRSTKLEDSAMYFCASTRQLLTYNEQFFGPGTRLTVL.

This chain uses TRBV7-3 with TRBJ1-1; the match to TRBD1 covers 10 bases. V shed 4 bases, J shed 5 bases, and the junction held 10 bases outside the gene matches. The germline V gene encodes CDR1 SGHTA and CDR2 FQGTGA. The CDR3 runs 16 residues. The CDR3 DNA reads as TGTGCCAGCAGCTCCCGTAGGACAGGGGGAGGTACTGAAGCTTTCTTT. Its protein is CASSSRRTGGGTEAFF.

The chain links TRBV2 to TRBJ2-3; D could derive from TRBD1 or TRBD2 (5 bases each). Trimming removed 8 bases at V and 0 bases at J, with 9 bases between. This CDR3 region has 13 residues. Germline V lookup: CDR1 SNHLY, CDR2 FYNNEI. Here the CDR3 DNA reads TGTGCCAGCTGCCGGGACAGCACAGATACGCAGTATTTT. Translation gives CASCRDSTDTQYF.

The chain carries TRBV29-1 and TRBJ2-7; tentatively, D is TRBD1 (5 bases). The CDR3 sequence is 14 residues long. Germline values: CDR1 SQVTM, CDR2 ANQGSEA. Trimming shortened V by 4 bases and J by 4 bases, and 17 bases separated the two germline ends. CDR3 amino acids: CSVVPGQGTYEQYF. The CDR3 region has the DNA TGCAGCGTTGTACCGGGCCAGGGCACATACGAGCAGTACTTC.

This clone was seen a few times. This chain uses TRBV6-5 with TRBJ1-1; 10 nucleotides line up with TRBD1. CDR1 MNHEY and CDR2 SVGAGI come from the germline V gene. The trim removed 1 base at V and 2 bases at J, leaving 4 bases unmatched. CDR3 length: 16 residues. This CDR3 is CASSYLRTGGNTEAFF. Here the CDR3 DNA reads TGTGCCAGCAGTTACTTGCGGACAGGGGGAAACACTGAAGCTTTCTTT.

The genes are TRBV4-1 and TRBJ2-6; maybe TRBD1 (6 bases). The CDR3 spans 17 residues. V dropped 5 bases and J dropped 0 bases, with 14 bases sitting between them. Germline values: CDR1 MGHRA, CDR2 YSYEKL. In nucleotides, the CDR3 is TGCGCCAGCAGCTTCAGGGGACCGAACTCTGGGGCCAACGTCCTGACTTTC. It codes for CASSFRGPNSGANVLTF.

The rearrangement links TRBV5-4 to TRBJ2-1; 11 bases are a match to TRBD2. Trimming removed 4 bases from V and 6 bases from J; junction bases left unmatched: 9. Germline V gene data show CDR1 as SGHNT and CDR2 as YYREEE (reference sequence). This CDR3 comprises 16 residues. CDR3 amino acids: CASSLEGLAESNEQFF. The DNA for the CDR3 is TGTGCCAGCAGCCTCGAGGGACTAGCGGAATCCAATGAGCAGTTCTTC.

The chain carries TRBV11-3 and TRBJ1-5, with 8 bases fitting TRBD1. The V segment lost 1 base and the J segment 5 bases; nucleotides outside the gene matches: 13. The germline V gene has CDR1 SGHNT and CDR2 YENEEA. The CDR3 is 18 amino acids. The CDR3 DNA follows: TGTGCCAGCAGCTTAGCCCCGGGTTTAGGACAGGGCCATCAGCCCCAGCATTTT. Protein: CASSLAPGLGQGHQPQHF.

The chain is built from TRBV19 and TRBJ1-2; D remains unclear. The CDR3 length is 15 residues. Germline CDR1 and CDR2: LNHDA and SQIVND (reference sequence). V was cut by 1 base and J by 4 bases, with 13 bases left in between. The CDR3 bases are TGTGCCAGTAGTATAGCGGCTGGCGCAGGCTATGGCTACACCTTC. Its translation is CASSIAAGAGYGYTF.

This clone occurred once. The chain carries TRBV7-2 and TRBJ2-1, with 8 bases fitting TRBD2. Germline trimming cut 0 bases from V and 5 bases from J; bases unmatched to any gene: 3. CDR3 length: 15 residues. Germline lookup yields CDR1 SGHTA and CDR2 FQGNSA. CDR3 sequence reads: CASSLAGTRNNEQFF. The CDR3 bases are TGTGCCAGCAGCTTAGCGGGGACTAGGAACAATGAGCAGTTCTTC.

The CDR3 region has the DNA TGTGCCGGTAAACAGGGTTACGCCGGGGAGCTGTTTTTT. This sequence encodes CAGKQGYAGELFF. The chain combines TRBV2 with TRBJ2-2, with D perhaps matching TRBD1 (6 bases). The CDR3 extends over 13 amino acids. The germline V gene encodes CDR1 SNHLY and CDR2 FYNNEI. Trimming removed 11 bases at V and 6 bases at J, with 16 bases between. The full variable domain, in which reference TRBV2 and TRBJ2-2 provide the parts outside the CDR3, is EPEVTQTPSHQVTQMGQEVILRCVPISNHLYFYWYRQILGQKVEFLVSFYNNEISEKSEIFDDQFSVERPDGSNFTLKIRSTKLEDSAMYFCAGKQGYAGELFFGEGSRLTVL.

V usage is TRBV2 and J usage is TRBJ2-3; 8 bases align to TRBD2. The J segment lost 6 bases and the V segment lost 6 bases, leaving 14 bases of the junction unmatched. The CDR3 loop spans 16 amino acids. The germline V gene encodes CDR1 SNHLY and CDR2 FYNNEI. The CDR3 loop is CASSEWGLGRKDTQYF. The CDR3 DNA follows: TGTGCCAGCAGCGAATGGGGACTAGGACGGAAGGATACGCAGTATTTT.

This sequence joins TRBV6-1 and TRBJ1-6; D is possibly TRBD1 (5 bases). Germline CDR1 and CDR2: MNHNS and SASEGT. The CDR3 consists of 15 residues. Trimming took off 3 bases at V and 6 bases at J, with 12 bases between the two ends. Here the CDR3 reads CASSDRGRPNSPLHF. The CDR3 DNA sequence: TGTGCCAGCAGTGATCGGGGCCGGCCTAATTCACCCCTCCACTTT.